These 24 T cell receptor beta chains were sequenced from one sample in a study of Ad26.COV2.S vaccination and SARS-CoV-2 variants. The method was immunoSEQ multiplex PCR; TCRdb's version includes in-frame clones alone and lacks a portion of them. The sample lists about 480,000 clones, around 88% occurring once. The treatment here: around 19 received Ad26.COV2.S at low or high dose, single or two shots; roughly five received placebo; per-sample allocation not given. The investigators took samples on day 63 after the first vaccine or placebo injection. The starting material was peripheral blood, obtained in a trial of Ad26.COV2.S vaccine versus placebo. These receptors all stem from a person aged 18-60 years who received the Ad26.COV2.S COVID-19 vaccine or a placebo.

J is TRBJ2-2 and V is TRBV6-5; TRBD2 might be the D (6 bases). Germline loops: CDR1 MNHEY, CDR2 SVGAGI. V was cut by 8 bases and J by 1 base, with 11 bases left in between. The CDR3 runs 14 residues. For the CDR3, the DNA is TGTGCCAGCCAATTCGGGAGGAACACCGGGGAGCTGTTTTTT. It codes for CASQFGRNTGELFF.

V usage is TRBV7-2 and J usage is TRBJ1-5; D not certain. The germline CDR1 and CDR2 sequences are SGHTA and FQGNSA. Trimming took off 5 bases at V and 0 bases at J, with 8 bases between the two ends. The CDR3 has 14 residues. CDR3 sequence reads: CASSQTFSNQPQHF. CDR3 nucleotide sequence: TGTGCCAGCAGCCAAACTTTTAGCAATCAGCCCCAGCATTTT.

CDR3: CAWSKGYSNQPQHF. The CDR3 DNA follows: TGTGCCTGGAGTAAGGGTTATAGCAATCAGCCCCAGCATTTT. J is TRBJ1-5 and V is TRBV30, with unresolved D. The CDR3 loop spans 14 amino acids. Trimming cost V 2 bases and J 0 bases, with 8 bases left between them. The germline CDR1 and CDR2 sequences are GTSNPN and SVGIG (reference sequence).

V and J are TRBV19 and TRBJ2-3; 9 bases map to TRBD2. The CDR3 has 15 amino acids. V shed 5 bases and J 0 bases; nucleotides not matched to a gene: 3. Germline-derived CDR1 and CDR2 are LNHDA and SQIVND (reference sequence). CDR3 protein: CASSQTSGSTDTQYF. The CDR3 region has the DNA TGTGCCAGTAGTCAAACTAGCGGGAGCACAGATACGCAGTATTTT.

V is TRBV29-1 and J is TRBJ2-7, with 10 bases identical to TRBD1. This CDR3 region has 11 residues. The germline gives CDR1 SQVTM, CDR2 ANQGSEA. The trim removed 7 bases at V and 6 bases at J, leaving 3 bases unmatched. In DNA, the CDR3 is TGCAGCGCGACAGGGGGCGGCGAGCAGTACTTC. Its protein is CSATGGGEQYF.

CDR3 bases: TGTGCCAGCAGTCCGGGGGTTTATAATTCACCCCTCCACTTT. It encodes CASSPGVYNSPLHF. This rearrangement joins TRBV28 to TRBJ1-6; possibly TRBD1 for D (5 bases). Germline CDR1 reads MDHEN; CDR2 reads SYDVKM. V lost 5 bases and J 4 bases, leaving 9 bases between the germline ends. The CDR3 is 14 residues long.

This clone has only a few counts. This chain connects TRBV20-1 to TRBJ2-7; no definite D call. CDR1 and CDR2 (germline): DFQATT, SNEGSKA (reference sequence). V shed 3 bases and J shed 6 bases, with 12 bases lying between them. There are 12 residues in the CDR3. The CDR3 protein is CSASSDLAEQYF. The CDR3 DNA follows: TGCAGTGCTAGTTCGGATTTGGCCGAGCAGTACTTC.

This chain joins TRBV27 and TRBJ2-1, with TRBD2 as a possible D gene (5 bases). This CDR3 region has 14 residues. V lost 5 bases and J 8 bases, leaving 16 bases between the germline ends. The germline V gene has CDR1 MNHEY and CDR2 SMNVEV (reference sequence). The CDR3 protein is CASSTSPRGDEQFF. In DNA, the CDR3 is TGTGCCAGCAGTACCTCTCCCCGGGGAGATGAGCAGTTCTTC.

In the case of this clone: This CDR3 is also generated by other DNA sequences in the sample. V and J are TRBV7-3 and TRBJ2-1; 15 nucleotides align to TRBD2. Germline CDR1 reads SGHTA; CDR2 reads FQGTGA. The CDR3 runs to 15 residues. With 5 bases clipped from V and 10 bases from J, the junction kept 6 bases outside the gene matches. The CDR3 is CASSPTGTSGREQFF. DNA for the CDR3: TGTGCCAGCAGCCCAACGGGGACTAGCGGGAGGGAGCAGTTCTTC.

The chain couples TRBV9 to TRBJ2-2; 10 nucleotides match TRBD1. Losses at the gene ends were 4 bases for V and 1 base for J; bases not matched to a gene: 10. This CDR3 region has 18 residues. From germline, CDR1 is SGDLS and CDR2 YYNGEE. The CDR3 DNA reads TGTGCCAGCAGCCCGAGGGTGGGGGACAGGGGGAACACCGGGGAGCTGTTTTTT. It translates to CASSPRVGDRGNTGELFF.

The V call is TRBV3-1 (or the pseudogene TRBV3-2), the J call TRBJ2-5; a weak D match, TRBD1 (6 bases). Deletions cut 3 bases from V and 1 base from J, with 18 bases between. The CDR3 runs to 17 residues. Per the germline V gene, CDR1 is LGHDT and CDR2 is YNNKEL (reference sequence). The CDR3 region is CASSHPGGFATQETQYF. In DNA, the CDR3 is TGTGCCAGCAGCCATCCTGGGGGCTTTGCTACCCAAGAGACCCAGTACTTC.

J is TRBJ2-7 and V is TRBV5-6; perhaps TRBD2 as D (5 bases). The CDR3 sequence is 14 residues long. The V and J ends lost 7 bases and 6 bases respectively, with 20 bases between them. The germline V gene encodes CDR1 SGHDT and CDR2 YYEEEE. The CDR3 DNA follows: TGTGCCAGCTGTGGGTCACGGTGGGAGATCGAGCAGTACTTC. Encoded protein: CASCGSRWEIEQYF.

CDR3 region: CASSLGVGVRHNEQFF. CDR3 nucleotide sequence: TGTGCCAGCAGCTTAGGAGTGGGAGTGAGGCACAATGAGCAGTTCTTC. The chain uses TRBV7-2 and TRBJ2-1, with a weak D call TRBD2 (5 bases). This CDR3 is 16 amino acids long. Germline V gives CDR1 SGHTA, CDR2 FQGNSA. Trimming took off 1 base at V and 5 bases at J, with 15 bases between the two ends.

At least ten counts were recorded for this clone. The chain uses TRBV9 and TRBJ1-4; D remains unclear. Germline V lookup: CDR1 SGDLS, CDR2 YYNGEE. V was cut by 0 bases and J by 4 bases, with 13 bases left in between. The CDR3 is made up of 16 amino acids. CDR3 protein: CASSVDAGLGNEKLFF. CDR3 DNA: TGTGCCAGCAGCGTAGACGCTGGGTTGGGTAATGAAAAACTGTTTTTT.

The chain combines TRBV5-1 with TRBJ1-6; D is undetermined. The CDR3 runs to 13 residues. Germline CDR1 and CDR2: SGHRS and YFSETQ. Trimming removed 9 bases from V and 4 bases from J, with 11 bases in between. In DNA, the CDR3 is TGCGCCACCTCCCGCGAGTATAATTCACCCCTCCACTTT. As protein: CATSREYNSPLHF.

The rearrangement joins TRBV28 to TRBJ1-5; 8 bases align to TRBD1. Unmatched junction bases numbered 8, after V lost 5 bases and J lost 2 bases. CDR1 and CDR2 (germline): MDHEN, SYDVKM. The CDR3 is made up of 16 amino acids. Here the CDR3 reads CASSQSGGVGNQPQHF. DNA for the CDR3: TGTGCCAGCAGTCAATCAGGGGGCGTCGGCAATCAGCCCCAGCATTTT.

V is TRBV7-8 and J is TRBJ2-6; D is undetermined. The CDR3 contains 16 residues. In germline, CDR1 is SGHVS, CDR2 FQNEAQ. Trimming shortened V by 7 bases and J by 0 bases, and 13 bases separated the two germline ends. The CDR3 reads CASTRHRSSGANVLTF. In DNA form, the CDR3 reads TGTGCCAGCACTCGCCATAGGTCCTCTGGGGCCAACGTCCTGACTTTC. Based on the CDR3 plus reference TRBV7-8 and TRBJ2-6, the full variable domain is GAGVSQSPRYKVAKRGQDVALRCDPISGHVSLFWYQQALGQGPEFLTYFQNEAQLDKSGLPSDRFFAERPEGSVSTLKIQRTQQEDSAVYLCASTRHRSSGANVLTFGAGSRLTVL.

CDR3 sequence: CASSLGRNEKLFF. The CDR3 DNA reads TGTGCCAGCAGTTTGGGACGAAATGAAAAACTGTTTTTT. The chain employs TRBV6-2 or TRBV6-3 and TRBJ1-4, with a tentative D call TRBD1 (5 bases). The V and J ends lost 4 bases and 5 bases respectively, with 8 bases between them. The germline V gene has CDR1 MNHEY and CDR2 SVGEGT. The CDR3 spans 13 residues.

The CDR3 region is CASSPLDGRTDTQYF. CDR3 DNA: TGTGCCAGCAGTCCCCTAGACGGTCGCACAGATACGCAGTATTTT. The rearrangement joins TRBV6-5 to TRBJ2-3, with D uncertain. Trimming took off 5 bases at V and 1 base at J, with 13 bases between the two ends. The CDR3 length is 15 residues. Germline CDR1 is MNHEY and CDR2 is SVGAGI.

This chain joins TRBV7-8 and TRBJ2-7; D might be TRBD1 or TRBD2, each matching 5 bases. Germline-derived CDR1 and CDR2 are SGHVS and FQNEAQ. The V end lost 4 bases, the J end lost 6 bases, and 19 bases lay between the germline ends. There are 15 residues in the CDR3. As DNA, the CDR3 is TGTGCCAGCAGCTCTCCGGGACCGCGAAAGGCCGAGCAGTACTTC. It yields the protein CASSSPGPRKAEQYF.

J is TRBJ2-4 and V is TRBV2; D is possibly TRBD2 (5 bases). Trimming took 7 bases from V and 8 from J, leaving 15 bases between them. Per the germline V gene, CDR1 is SNHLY and CDR2 is FYNNEI. CDR3 length: 13 amino acids. The DNA of the CDR3 is TGTGCCAGCACTCAGCGAAACGGGGACATTCAGTACTTC. Translated: CASTQRNGDIQYF.

This clone was counted once. V is TRBV12-5 and J is TRBJ1-2; TRBD1 matches at 8 bases. The CDR3 totals 13 residues. CDR1 and CDR2 from the germline V gene are LGHNT and FRNRAP. The trim removed 2 bases at V and 6 bases at J, leaving 2 bases unmatched. The CDR3 region is CASGLLTGDGYTF. The DNA of the CDR3 is TGTGCTAGTGGTTTGTTGACAGGGGATGGCTACACCTTC.

The rearrangement uses TRBV28 and TRBJ2-7, with TRBD2 identical over 7 bases. Germline values: CDR1 MDHEN, CDR2 SYDVKM. V dropped 2 bases and J dropped 4; count of bases not matched to a gene: 8. The CDR3 runs to 15 residues. The chain's CDR3 is CASSLGGGGTYEQYF. Written as DNA, the CDR3 is TGTGCCAGCAGTTTAGGTGGCGGGGGTACGTACGAGCAGTACTTC.

The chain has TRBV9 and TRBJ1-2; no reliable D call. This CDR3 region has 14 residues. Between the trimmed V and J ends, which lost 7 bases and 8 bases, there was a span of 21 bases. Looked up from germline, CDR1 is SGDLS and CDR2 is YYNGEE. The CDR3 loop reads CASGSLSSPGGYTF. The CDR3 DNA reads TGTGCCAGCGGTTCCCTTTCGTCCCCTGGGGGCTACACCTTC.